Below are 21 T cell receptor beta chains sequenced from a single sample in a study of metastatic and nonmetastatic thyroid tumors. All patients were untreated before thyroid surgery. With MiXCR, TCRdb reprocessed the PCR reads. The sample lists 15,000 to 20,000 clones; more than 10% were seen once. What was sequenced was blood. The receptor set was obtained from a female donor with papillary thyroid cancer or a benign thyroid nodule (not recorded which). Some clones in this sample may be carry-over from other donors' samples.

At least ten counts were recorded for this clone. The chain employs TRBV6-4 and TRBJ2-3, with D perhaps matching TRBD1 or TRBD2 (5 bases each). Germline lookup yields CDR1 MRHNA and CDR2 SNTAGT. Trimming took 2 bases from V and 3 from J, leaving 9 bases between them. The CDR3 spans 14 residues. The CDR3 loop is CASSDGTTTDTQYF. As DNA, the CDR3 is TGTGCCAGCAGTGACGGGACGACGACAGATACGCAGTATTTT.

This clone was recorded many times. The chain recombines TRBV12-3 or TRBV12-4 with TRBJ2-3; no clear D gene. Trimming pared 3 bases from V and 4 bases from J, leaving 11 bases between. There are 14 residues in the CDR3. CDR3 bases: TGTGCCAGCAGTTTCGGTTGGTCTGCAGATACGCAGTATTTT. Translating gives CASSFGWSADTQYF.

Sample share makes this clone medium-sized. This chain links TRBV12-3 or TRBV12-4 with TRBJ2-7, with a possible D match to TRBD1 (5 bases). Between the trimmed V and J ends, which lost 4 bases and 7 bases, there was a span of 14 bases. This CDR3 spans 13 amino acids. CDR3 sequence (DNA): TGTGCCAGCAGTTATTTCCAGGGTGGAGAGCAGTACTTC. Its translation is CASSYFQGGEQYF.

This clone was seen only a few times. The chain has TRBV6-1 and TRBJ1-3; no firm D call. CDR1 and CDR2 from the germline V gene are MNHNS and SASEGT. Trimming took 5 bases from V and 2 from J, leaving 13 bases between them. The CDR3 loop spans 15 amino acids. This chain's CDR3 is CASSQQEIPGNTIYF. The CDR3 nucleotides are TGTGCCAGCAGTCAGCAGGAAATCCCTGGAAACACCATATATTTT.

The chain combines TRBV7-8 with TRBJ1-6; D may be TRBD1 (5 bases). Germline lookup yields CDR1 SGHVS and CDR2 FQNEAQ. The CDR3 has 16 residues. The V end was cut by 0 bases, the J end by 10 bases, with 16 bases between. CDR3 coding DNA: TGTGCCAGCAGCTTAGCCCCCCGGGGGGTGTCCTCACCCCTCCACTTT. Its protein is CASSLAPRGVSSPLHF.

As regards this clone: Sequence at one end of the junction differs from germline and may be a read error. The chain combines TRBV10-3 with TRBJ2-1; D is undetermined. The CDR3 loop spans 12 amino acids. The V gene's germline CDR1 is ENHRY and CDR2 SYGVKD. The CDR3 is CAISEAVQEQLF. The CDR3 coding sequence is TGTGCCATCAGTGAGGCAGTGCAGGAGCAGCTCTTC.

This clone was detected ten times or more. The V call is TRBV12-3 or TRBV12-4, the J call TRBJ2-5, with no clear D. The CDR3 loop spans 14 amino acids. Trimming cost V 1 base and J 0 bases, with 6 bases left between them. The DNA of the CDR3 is TGTGCCAGCAGTTTAGGAATTTACCAAGAGACCCAGTACTTC. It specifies CASSLGIYQETQYF.

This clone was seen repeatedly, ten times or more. The CDR3 DNA reads TGCGCCAGCAGCTCCCCTGCGACGGGGAACACTGAAGCTTTCTTT. Translation gives CASSSPATGNTEAFF. The J gene is TRBJ1-1, the V gene TRBV5-1; no reliable D call. Germline values: CDR1 SGHRS, CDR2 YFSETQ. Trimming left V 3 bases short and J 1 base short, with 13 bases between. The CDR3 is made up of 15 amino acids.

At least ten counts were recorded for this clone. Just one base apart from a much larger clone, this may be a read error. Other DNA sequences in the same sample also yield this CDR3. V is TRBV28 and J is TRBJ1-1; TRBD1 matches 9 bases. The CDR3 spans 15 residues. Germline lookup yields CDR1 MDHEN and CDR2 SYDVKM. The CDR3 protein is CAHLGSGQGGNEAFF. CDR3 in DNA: TGTGCTCATCTAGGGTCGGGACAGGGAGGGAATGAGGCTTTCTTT.

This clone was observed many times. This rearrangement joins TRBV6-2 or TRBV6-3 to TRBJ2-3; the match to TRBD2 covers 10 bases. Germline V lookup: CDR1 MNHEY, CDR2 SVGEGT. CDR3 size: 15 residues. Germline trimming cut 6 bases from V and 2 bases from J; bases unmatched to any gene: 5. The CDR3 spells CASRNSGGHTDTQYF. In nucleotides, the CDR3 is TGTGCCAGCAGAAATAGCGGGGGGCACACAGATACGCAGTATTTT.

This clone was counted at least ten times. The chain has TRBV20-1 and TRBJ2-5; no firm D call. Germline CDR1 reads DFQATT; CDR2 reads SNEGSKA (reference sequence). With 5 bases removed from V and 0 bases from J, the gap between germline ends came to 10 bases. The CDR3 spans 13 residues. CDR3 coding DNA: TGCAGTGCTGTAGGCCCGTACCAAGAGACCCAGTACTTC. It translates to CSAVGPYQETQYF.

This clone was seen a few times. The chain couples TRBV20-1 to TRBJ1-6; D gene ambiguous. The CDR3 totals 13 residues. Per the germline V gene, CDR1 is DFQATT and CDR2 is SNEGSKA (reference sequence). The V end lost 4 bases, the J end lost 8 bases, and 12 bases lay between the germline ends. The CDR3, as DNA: TGCAGTGCTATACTATGGTCGGATTCACCCCTCCACTTT. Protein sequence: CSAILWSDSPLHF.

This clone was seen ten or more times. CDR3 DNA: TGCGCCAGCAGCCAAGGTCGAGGACAGGCTAATGAAAAACTGTTTTTT. Translating gives CASSQGRGQANEKLFF. This chain connects TRBV4-1 to TRBJ1-4, with 7 bases identical to TRBD1. The CDR3 is made up of 16 amino acids. V lost 1 base and J lost 3; bases outside the gene matches: 5. From germline, CDR1 is MGHRA and CDR2 YSYEKL.

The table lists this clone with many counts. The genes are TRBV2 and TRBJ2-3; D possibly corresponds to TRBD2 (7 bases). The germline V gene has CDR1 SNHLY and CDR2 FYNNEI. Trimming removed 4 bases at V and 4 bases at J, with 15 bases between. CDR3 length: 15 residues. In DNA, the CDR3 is TGTGCCAGCAGTGGGACTCGCGGGGGCCCAGATACGCAGTATTTT. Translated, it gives CASSGTRGGPDTQYF.

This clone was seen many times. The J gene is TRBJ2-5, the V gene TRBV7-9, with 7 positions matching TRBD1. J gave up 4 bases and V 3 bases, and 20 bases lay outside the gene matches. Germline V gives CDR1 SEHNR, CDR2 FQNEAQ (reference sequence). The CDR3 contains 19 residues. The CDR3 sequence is CASSFSTYRGARARETQYF. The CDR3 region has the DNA TGTGCCAGCAGCTTCTCGACATACAGGGGCGCCAGGGCAAGAGAGACCCAGTACTTC.

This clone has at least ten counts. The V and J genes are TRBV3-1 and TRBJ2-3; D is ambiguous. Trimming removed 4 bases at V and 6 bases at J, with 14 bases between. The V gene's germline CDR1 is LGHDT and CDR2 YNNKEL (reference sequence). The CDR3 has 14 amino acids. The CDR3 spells CASSLSTGMDTQYF. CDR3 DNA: TGTGCCAGCAGCCTTTCGACTGGGATGGATACGCAGTATTTT.

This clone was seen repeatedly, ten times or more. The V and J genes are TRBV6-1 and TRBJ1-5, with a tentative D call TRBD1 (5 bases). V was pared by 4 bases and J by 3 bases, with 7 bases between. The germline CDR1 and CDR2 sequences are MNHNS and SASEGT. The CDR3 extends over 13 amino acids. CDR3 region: CASSGQNNQPQHF. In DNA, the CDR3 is TGTGCCAGCAGTGGACAGAACAATCAGCCCCAGCATTTT.

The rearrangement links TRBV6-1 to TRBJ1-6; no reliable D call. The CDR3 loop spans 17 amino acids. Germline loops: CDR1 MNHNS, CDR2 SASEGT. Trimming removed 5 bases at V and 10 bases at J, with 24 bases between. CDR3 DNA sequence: TGTGCCAGCAGTCACCGCCTCTTCCACCGACGTGGGTCACCCCTCCACTTT. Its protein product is CASSHRLFHRRGSPLHF.

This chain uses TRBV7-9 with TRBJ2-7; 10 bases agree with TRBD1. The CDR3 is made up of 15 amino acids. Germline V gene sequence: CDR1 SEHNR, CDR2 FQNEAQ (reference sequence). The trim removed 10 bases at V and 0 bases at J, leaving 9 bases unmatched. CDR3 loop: CAISSRDRGSYEQYF. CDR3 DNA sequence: TGTGCCATTAGCTCACGGGACAGGGGCTCCTACGAGCAGTACTTC.

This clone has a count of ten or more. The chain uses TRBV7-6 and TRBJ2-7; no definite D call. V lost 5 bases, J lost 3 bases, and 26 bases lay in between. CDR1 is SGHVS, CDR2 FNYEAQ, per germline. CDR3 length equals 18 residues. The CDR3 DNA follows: TGTGCCAGCAGCCTCACGCCCTTCCTAGGACGGACCAACTACGAGCAGTACTTC. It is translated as CASSLTPFLGRTNYEQYF.

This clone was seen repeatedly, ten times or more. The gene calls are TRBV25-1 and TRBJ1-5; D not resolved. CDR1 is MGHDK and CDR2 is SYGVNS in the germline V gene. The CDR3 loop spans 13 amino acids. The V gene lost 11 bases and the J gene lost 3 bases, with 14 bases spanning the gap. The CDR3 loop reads CAASRRDNQPQHF. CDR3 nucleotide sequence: TGTGCCGCCAGTCGGAGGGACAATCAGCCCCAGCATTTT.